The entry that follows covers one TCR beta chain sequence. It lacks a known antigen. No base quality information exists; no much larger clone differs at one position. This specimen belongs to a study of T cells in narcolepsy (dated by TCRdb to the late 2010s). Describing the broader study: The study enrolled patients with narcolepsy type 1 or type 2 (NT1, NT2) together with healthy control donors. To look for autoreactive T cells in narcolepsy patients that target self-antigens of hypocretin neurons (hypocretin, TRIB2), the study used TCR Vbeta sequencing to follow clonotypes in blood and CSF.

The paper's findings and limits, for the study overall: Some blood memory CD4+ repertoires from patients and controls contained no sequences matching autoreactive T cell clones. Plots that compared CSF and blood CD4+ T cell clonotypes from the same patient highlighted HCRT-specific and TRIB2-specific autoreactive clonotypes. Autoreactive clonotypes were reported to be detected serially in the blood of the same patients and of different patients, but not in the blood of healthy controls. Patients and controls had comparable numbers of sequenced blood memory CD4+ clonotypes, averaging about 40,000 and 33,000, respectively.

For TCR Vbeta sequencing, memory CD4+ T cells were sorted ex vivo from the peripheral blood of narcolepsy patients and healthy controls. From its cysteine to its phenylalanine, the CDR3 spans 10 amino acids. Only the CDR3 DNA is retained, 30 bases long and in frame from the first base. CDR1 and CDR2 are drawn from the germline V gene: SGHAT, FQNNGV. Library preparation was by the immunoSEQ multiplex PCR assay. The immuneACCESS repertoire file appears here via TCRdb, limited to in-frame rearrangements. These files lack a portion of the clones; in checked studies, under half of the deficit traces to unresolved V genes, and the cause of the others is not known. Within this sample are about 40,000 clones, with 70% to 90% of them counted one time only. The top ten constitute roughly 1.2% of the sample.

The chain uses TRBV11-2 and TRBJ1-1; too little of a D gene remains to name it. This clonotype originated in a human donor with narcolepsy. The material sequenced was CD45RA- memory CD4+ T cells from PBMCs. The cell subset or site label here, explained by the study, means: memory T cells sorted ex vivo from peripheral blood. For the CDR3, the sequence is CGSGNTEAFF. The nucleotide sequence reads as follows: TGTGGAAGTGGCAACACTGAAGCTTTCTTT.